This record concerns one TCR beta chain sequence. The data were obtained in a study of shared clonotypes between healthy human individuals. The protocol was immunoSEQ multiplex PCR, while the TCRdb copy is restricted to in-frame clones and leaves out a portion. The repertoire holds more than 500,000 clones, with 95% as singletons. Naive CD8 cells comprised CD45RO-negative, CCR7-positively selected cells, excluding terminally differentiated effector memory CD45RA+ cells. Trimming stripped 1 base from V and 2 bases from J, with 10 bases between. Germline V CDR1 and CDR2: SQVTM, ANQGSEA. CDR3 size: 14 residues.

The sample was naive CD8+ T cells sorted from blood. The chain is built from TRBV29-1 and TRBJ2-3, with D unclear. The sequence derives from a woman in her 30s in good health. The CDR3 bases are TGCAGCGTTGAAGGTGGGCACTACACAGATACGCAGTATTTT. This sequence encodes CSVEGGHYTDTQYF.